This T cell receptor beta chain was found in a study of blood T cell repertoires in COVID-19. Study as a whole: Donors in the United States, Italy and Spain gave samples during acute or convalescent COVID-19. PBMCs, B-cell-depleted T cells, or T cells provided the cDNA or gDNA that made up the material.

In the original analysis: Reference gene primer amplification gave estimated nucleated cell counts. Data came from immunoSEQ multiplex PCR; TCRdb stores just in-frame clones and leaves some out. V and J calls and clone size come straight from that table; D and trimming were deduced from the DNA. The data hold roughly 250,000 clones, with around 86% observed a single time. Germline-derived CDR1 and CDR2 are SEHNR and FQNEAQ (reference sequence). The CDR3 length is 15 residues. The V segment lost 2 bases and the J segment 7 bases; nucleotides outside the gene matches: 6. The source material was peripheral blood. The receptor was isolated from a woman aged 55-69 years with active or convalescent COVID-19. The rearrangement links TRBV7-9 to TRBJ2-2, with 8 bases identical to TRBD1. Here the CDR3 reads CASSLRQGAGGELFF. The CDR3 bases are TGTGCCAGCAGCTTAAGGCAGGGGGCCGGCGGGGAGCTGTTTTTT.